This is a list of T cell receptor beta chains from one sample in a study of radiation and T cells in renal cell carcinoma. Generated by immunoSEQ multiplex PCR, the TCRdb table keeps only in-frame clones and is missing some. Among some 120,000 clones listed, roughly four fifths were seen once. The sequences come from blood, collected from a patient whose treatment included radiotherapy and nephrectomy. The receptor set was obtained from a woman aged 60 to 75 with renal cell carcinoma. Each CDR3 is given with its conserved first and last residue. A D gene is named only where the DNA matches it firmly. The size field is filled for only some rows; it gives once, few, many or a size class.

D gene	V gene	clone size	J gene	CDR3 DNA	CDR3 protein
TRBD2	TRBV9	once	TRBJ2-3	TGTGCCAGCAGCGTATCGGCTAGCGGGAGCACAGATACGCAGTATTTT	CASSVSASGSTDTQYF
.	TRBV5-1	.	TRBJ2-7	TGCGCCAGCAGCCGCGCCCCGGTGGCGGAAAGCGCTGACGAGCAGTACTTC	CASSRAPVAESADEQYF
.	TRBV21-1	.	TRBJ2-2	TGTGCCAGCAGGGATAGGGACAGACACCCGGGACTAGCGGGACCCTCCGAGTTCGGGGAGCTGTTTTTT	CASRDRDRHPGLAGPSEFGELFF
TRBD2	TRBV7-2	.	TRBJ2-1	TGTGCCAGCAGCTTAGCTAGGCGGGGACTAGTAATGTTTGATGAGCAGTTCTTC	CASSLARRGLVMFDEQFF
.	TRBV6-5	.	TRBJ2-7	TGTGCCAGCACCTTGGACAGCTCTTCCTACGAGCAGTACTTC	CASTLDSSSYEQYF
.	TRBV19	.	TRBJ1-1	TGTGCCAGTAGTATTGCGGCAGGGACGGGCTCTGAAGCTTTCTTT	CASSIAAGTGSEAFF
TRBD1	TRBV6-5	.	TRBJ2-7	TGTGCCAGCAGCCGACAAGGACAGGGGGCGAACGAGCAGTACTTC	CASSRQGQGANEQYF
.	TRBV5-1	.	TRBJ2-4	TGCGCCAGCAGCTCAGGACACACCCGAGCCAAAAACATTCAGTACTTC	CASSSGHTRAKNIQYF
.	TRBV11-1	.	TRBJ1-1	TGTGCCAGCAGCTTAGAACTGGGGTTGACTGAAGCTTTCTTT	CASSLELGLTEAFF
TRBD2	TRBV4-1	.	TRBJ2-3	TGCGCCAGCAGCCAGCGGGGGGGCCCAGATACGCAGTATTTT	CASSQRGGPDTQYF
.	TRBV28	few	TRBJ1-1	TGTGCCAGCAGTGAGGGACACTCTACTTACGCTTTCTTT	CASSEGHSTYAFF
TRBD2	TRBV5-6	.	TRBJ2-7	TGTGCCAGCAGCTTCCGAGGACTAGCGTGGGAGCAGTACTTC	CASSFRGLAWEQYF
.	TRBV6-1	once	TRBJ2-2	TGTGCCAGCAGTGAAAATAGGGGCACCGGGGAGCTGTTTTTT	CASSENRGTGELFF
TRBD2	TRBV7-8	.	TRBJ2-3	TGTGCCAGCAGCTTAGGCGGGAGGGCCGATACGCAGTATTTT	CASSLGGRADTQYF
TRBD1	TRBV7-6	.	TRBJ2-7	TGTGCCAGCAGCTACGGGACAGGGTTCTACGAGCAGTACTTC	CASSYGTGFYEQYF
.	TRBV7-2	once	TRBJ1-1	TGTGCCAGCAGCTTAGGGAGTCTTCGGGACACTGAAGCTTTCTTT	CASSLGSLRDTEAFF
.	TRBV29-1	.	TRBJ2-3	TGCAGCGTTGGTTCTAGCACAGATACGCAGTATTTT	CSVGSSTDTQYF